This T cell receptor (beta chain) was observed in a study of blood T cell repertoires in COVID-19. Overall study context: Acute and convalescent COVID-19 samples came from the United States, Italy and Spain. T cells, B-cell-depleted T cells, or PBMCs provided the cDNA or gDNA that served as material.

In the original workflow: Amplification with reference gene primers provided the estimates of nucleated cell counts. The assay was immunoSEQ multiplex PCR, and TCRdb's table has in-frame clones only and misses some. The V and J calls and the clone size are those of that table, but D and trimming were determined from the DNA. This sample has about 150,000 clones, with 82% found just once. Germline lookup yields CDR1 LNHDA and CDR2 SQIVND (reference sequence). Trimming cost V 8 bases and J 8 bases; bases outside gene matches: 9. The CDR3 contains 13 residues. What was sequenced was peripheral blood. The receptor was isolated from a woman older than 75 with active or convalescent COVID-19. The chain joins TRBV19 to TRBJ2-1, with 7 bases aligning to TRBD2. The CDR3, as DNA: TGTGCCAGTGCCCGGGGAGGGATCGATGAGCAGTTCTTC. Protein: CASARGGIDEQFF.